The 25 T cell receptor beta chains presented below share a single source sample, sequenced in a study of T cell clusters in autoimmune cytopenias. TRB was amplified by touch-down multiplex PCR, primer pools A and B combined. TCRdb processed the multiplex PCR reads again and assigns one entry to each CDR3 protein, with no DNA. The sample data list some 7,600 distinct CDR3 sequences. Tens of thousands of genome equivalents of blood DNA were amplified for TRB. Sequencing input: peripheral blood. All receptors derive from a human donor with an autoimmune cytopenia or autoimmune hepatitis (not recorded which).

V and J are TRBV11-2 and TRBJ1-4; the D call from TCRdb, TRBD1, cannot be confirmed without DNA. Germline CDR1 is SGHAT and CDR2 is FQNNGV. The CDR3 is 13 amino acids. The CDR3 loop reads CASRGGGGEKLFF.

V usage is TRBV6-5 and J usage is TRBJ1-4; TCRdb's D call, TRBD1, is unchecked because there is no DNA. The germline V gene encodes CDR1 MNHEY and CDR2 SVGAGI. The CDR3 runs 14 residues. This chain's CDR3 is CASRTGGSGEKLFF.

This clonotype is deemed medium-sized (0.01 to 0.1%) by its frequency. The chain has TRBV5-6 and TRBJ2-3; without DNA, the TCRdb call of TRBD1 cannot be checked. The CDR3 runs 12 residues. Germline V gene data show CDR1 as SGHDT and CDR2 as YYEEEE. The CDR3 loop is CASSSGADTQYF.

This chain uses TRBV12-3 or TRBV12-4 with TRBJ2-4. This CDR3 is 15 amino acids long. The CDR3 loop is CASSFRMLAKNIQYF.

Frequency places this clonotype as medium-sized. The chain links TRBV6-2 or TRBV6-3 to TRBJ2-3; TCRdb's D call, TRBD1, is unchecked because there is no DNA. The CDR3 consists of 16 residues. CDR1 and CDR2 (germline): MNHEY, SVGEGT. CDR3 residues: CASSYWNPHGGHTQYF.

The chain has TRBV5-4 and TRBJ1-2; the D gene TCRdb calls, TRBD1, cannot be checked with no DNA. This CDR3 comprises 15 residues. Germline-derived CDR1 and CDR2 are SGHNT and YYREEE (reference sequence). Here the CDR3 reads CASSSTGRVSYGYTF.

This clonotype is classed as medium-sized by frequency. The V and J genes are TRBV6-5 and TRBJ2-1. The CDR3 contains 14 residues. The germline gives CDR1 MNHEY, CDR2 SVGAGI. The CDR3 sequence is CASSYWRTHNEQFF.

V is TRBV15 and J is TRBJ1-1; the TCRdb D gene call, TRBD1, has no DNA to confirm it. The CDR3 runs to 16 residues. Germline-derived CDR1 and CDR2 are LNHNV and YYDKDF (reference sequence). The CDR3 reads CATSRDMGHLNSEAFF.

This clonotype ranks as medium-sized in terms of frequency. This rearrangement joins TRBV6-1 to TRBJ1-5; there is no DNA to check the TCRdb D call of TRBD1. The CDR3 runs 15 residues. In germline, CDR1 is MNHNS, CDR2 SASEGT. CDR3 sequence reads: CASSEQGGGNQPQHF.

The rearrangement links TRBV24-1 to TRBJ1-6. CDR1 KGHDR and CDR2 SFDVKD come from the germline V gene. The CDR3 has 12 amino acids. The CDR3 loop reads CATSDGNSPLHF.

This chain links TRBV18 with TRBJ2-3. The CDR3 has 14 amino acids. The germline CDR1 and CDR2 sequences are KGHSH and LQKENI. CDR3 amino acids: CASSPGSSTDTQYF. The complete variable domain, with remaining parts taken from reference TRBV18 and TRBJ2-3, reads NAGVMQNPRHLVRRRGQEARLRCSPMKGHSHVYWYRQLPEEGLKFMVYLQKENIIDESGMPKERFSAEFPKEGPSILRIQQVVRGDSAAYFCASSPGSSTDTQYFGPGTRLTVL.

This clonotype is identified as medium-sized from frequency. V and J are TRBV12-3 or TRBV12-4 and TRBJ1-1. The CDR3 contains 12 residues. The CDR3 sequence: CASSLLNTEAFF.

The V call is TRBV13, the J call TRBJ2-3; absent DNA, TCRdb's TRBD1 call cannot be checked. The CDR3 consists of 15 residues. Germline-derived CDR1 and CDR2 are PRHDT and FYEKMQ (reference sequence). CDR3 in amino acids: CASSSHSGSTDTQYF.

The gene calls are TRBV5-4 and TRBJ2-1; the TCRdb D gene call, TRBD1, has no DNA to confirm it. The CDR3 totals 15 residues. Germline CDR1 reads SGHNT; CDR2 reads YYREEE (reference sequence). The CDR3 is CASSQVGTATGEQFF.

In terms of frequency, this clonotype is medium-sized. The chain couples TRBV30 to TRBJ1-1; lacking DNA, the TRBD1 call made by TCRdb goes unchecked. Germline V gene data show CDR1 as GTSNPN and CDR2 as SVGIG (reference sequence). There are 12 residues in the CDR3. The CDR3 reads CAWDSLNTEAFF. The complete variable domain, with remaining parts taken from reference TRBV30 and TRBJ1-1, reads SQTIHQWPATLVQPVGSPLSLECTVEGTSNPNLYWYRQAAGRGLQLLFYSVGIGQISSEVPQNLSASRPQDRQFILSSKKLLLSDSGFYLCAWDSLNTEAFFGQGTRLTVV.

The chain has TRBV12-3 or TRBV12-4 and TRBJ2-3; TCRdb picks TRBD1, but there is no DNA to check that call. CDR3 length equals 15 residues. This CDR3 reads CASRLAGAPTDTQYF.

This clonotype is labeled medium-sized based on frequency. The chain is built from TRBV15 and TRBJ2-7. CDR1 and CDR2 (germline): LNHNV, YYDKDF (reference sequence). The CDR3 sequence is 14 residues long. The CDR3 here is CATSREVVGYEQYF.

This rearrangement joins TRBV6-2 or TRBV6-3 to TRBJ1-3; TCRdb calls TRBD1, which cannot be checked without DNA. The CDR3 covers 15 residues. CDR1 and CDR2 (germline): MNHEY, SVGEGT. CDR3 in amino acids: CASLIVREGRNTIYF.

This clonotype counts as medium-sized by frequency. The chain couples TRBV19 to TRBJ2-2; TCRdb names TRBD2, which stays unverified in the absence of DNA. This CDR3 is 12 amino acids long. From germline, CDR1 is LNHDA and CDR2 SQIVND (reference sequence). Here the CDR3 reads CATGGDTGELFF.

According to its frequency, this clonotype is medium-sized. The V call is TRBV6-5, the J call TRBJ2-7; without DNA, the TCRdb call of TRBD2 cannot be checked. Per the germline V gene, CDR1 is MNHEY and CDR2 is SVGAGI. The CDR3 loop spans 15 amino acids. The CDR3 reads CASSYGAGGTYEQYF.

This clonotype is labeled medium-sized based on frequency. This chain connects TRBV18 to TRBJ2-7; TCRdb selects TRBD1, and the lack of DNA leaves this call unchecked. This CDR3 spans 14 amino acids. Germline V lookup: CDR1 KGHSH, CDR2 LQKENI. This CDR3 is CASSRETGEGEQYF.

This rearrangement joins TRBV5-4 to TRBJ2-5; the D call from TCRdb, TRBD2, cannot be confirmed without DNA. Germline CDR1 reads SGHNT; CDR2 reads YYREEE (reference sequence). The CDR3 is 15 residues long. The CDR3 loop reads CASSDNSGSQETQYF. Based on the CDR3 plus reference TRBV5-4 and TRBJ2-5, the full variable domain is ETGVTQSPTHLIKTRGQQVTLRCSSQSGHNTVSWYQQALGQGPQFIFQYYREEENGRGNFPPRFSGLQFPNYSSELNVNALELDDSALYLCASSDNSGSQETQYFGPGTRLLVL.

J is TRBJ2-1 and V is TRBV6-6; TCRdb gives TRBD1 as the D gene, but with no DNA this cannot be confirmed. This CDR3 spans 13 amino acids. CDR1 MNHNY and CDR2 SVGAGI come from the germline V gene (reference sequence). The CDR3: CASRSGLYNEQFF.

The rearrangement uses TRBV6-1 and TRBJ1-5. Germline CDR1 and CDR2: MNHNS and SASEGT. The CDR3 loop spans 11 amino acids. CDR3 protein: CASSVTQPQHF.

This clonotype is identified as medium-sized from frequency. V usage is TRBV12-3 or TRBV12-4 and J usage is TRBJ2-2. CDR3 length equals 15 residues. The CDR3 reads CASNFVGSNTGELFF.